Below are 11 T cell receptor beta chains sequenced from a single sample in a study of early T cells in non-severe SARS-CoV-2 infection. TCRdb re-called the 5' RACE reads with MiXCR, one entry per CDR3 protein. The repertoire consists of roughly 56,000 distinct CDR3 sequences, with almost 9.5% occurring once and the leading ten covering 1.2%. Material for sequencing was whole blood. These receptors were taken from an adult who was a healthcare worker with PCR-confirmed SARS-CoV-2 infection or an uninfected control (not recorded which).

This clonotype was recorded a few times. V usage is TRBV7-2 and J usage is TRBJ1-1; no clear D. Germline V lookup: CDR1 SGHTA, CDR2 FQGNSA. Trimming took off 5 bases at V and 0 bases at J, with 16 bases between the two ends. The CDR3 sequence is 16 residues long. The CDR3, as DNA: TGTGCCAGCAGCACCGGATCTCAGGTTATGAACACTGAAGCTTTCTTT. This gives the protein CASSTGSQVMNTEAFF.

Only a few counts were recorded for this clonotype. V is TRBV12-3 or TRBV12-4 and J is TRBJ1-5; D is unclear. Deletions cut 3 bases from V and 7 bases from J, with 7 bases between. The CDR3 extends over 12 amino acids. Written as DNA, the CDR3 is TGTGCCAGCAGTTTTGAAGGGCAGCCCCAGCATTTT. Its translation: CASSFEGQPQHF.

The chain is built from TRBV18 and TRBJ2-7; D uncertain. V lost 1 base to trimming and J lost 4 bases, with 17 bases between them. Germline-derived CDR1 and CDR2 are KGHSH and LQKENI. This CDR3 is built from 16 residues. Written as DNA, the CDR3 is TGTGCCAGCTCACCACGCCAATTAGGTTCCACTTACGAGCAGTACGTC. This encodes CASSPRQLGSTYEQYV.

This clonotype was detected many times. The gene calls are TRBV28 and TRBJ2-5; D is undetermined. The CDR3 has 13 amino acids. V was pared by 3 bases and J by 4 bases, with 9 bases between. Germline V gene sequence: CDR1 MDHEN, CDR2 SYDVKM. In DNA, the CDR3 is TGTGCCAGCAGTTTTATTAGCCCAGAGACCCAGTACTTC. Its translation: CASSFISPETQYF.

This clonotype was observed a handful of times. V and J are TRBV2 and TRBJ1-3, with D unresolved. Deletions cut 7 bases from V and 7 bases from J, with 14 bases between. The length of the CDR3 is 13 residues. The V gene's germline CDR1 is SNHLY and CDR2 FYNNEI. The DNA of the CDR3 is TGTGCCAGCACCGAGACTCTTGCGAACACCATATATTTT. It specifies CASTETLANTIYF.

This clonotype was seen once. A read error may explain this, as a much larger clone is one base away. The chain couples TRBV18 to TRBJ2-5; possible D gene TRBD2, 5 bases. The CDR3 length is 13 residues. CDR1 is KGHSH and CDR2 is LQKENI in the germline V gene. The chain's CDR3 is CASSPGIGETLYF. The CDR3 DNA follows: TGTGCCAGCTCACCAGGGATTGGGGAGACCCTGTACTTC.

This clonotype was observed a few times. This sequence joins TRBV6-2 or TRBV6-3 and TRBJ1-6; TRBD1 matches at 8 bases. The germline V gene has CDR1 MNHEY and CDR2 SVGEGT. The CDR3 runs 17 residues. Losses at the gene ends were 4 bases for V and 3 bases for J; bases not matched to a gene: 8. The CDR3 is CASSFIQGESYNSPLHF. The CDR3 nucleotides are TGTGCCAGCAGTTTCATACAGGGGGAAAGCTATAATTCACCCCTCCACTTT.

This clonotype was observed many times. The gene calls are TRBV28 and TRBJ1-2; D gene unclear. The CDR3 consists of 15 residues. Germline assignment: CDR1 MDHEN and CDR2 SYDVKM. The V end lost 8 bases, the J end lost 8 bases, and 24 bases lay between the germline ends. CDR3 residues: CASVSTPTPLKGYTF. CDR3 DNA sequence: TGTGCCAGCGTCTCGACACCGACCCCCCTTAAGGGCTACACCTTC.

The rearrangement links TRBV27 to TRBJ1-1; the D is unclear. There are 13 residues in the CDR3. Germline V gene data show CDR1 as MNHEY and CDR2 as SMNVEV (reference sequence). Trimming shortened V by 3 bases and J by 0 bases, and 5 bases separated the two germline ends. The CDR3: CASSFNMNTEAFF. The CDR3 DNA is TGTGCCAGCAGTTTCAACATGAACACTGAAGCTTTCTTT.

This clonotype appeared many times. CDR3 in amino acids: CASSLKGFGNSPLHF. The CDR3 coding sequence is TGTGCCAGCAGTTTGAAGGGATTCGGGAATTCACCCCTCCACTTT. V and J are TRBV27 and TRBJ1-6; no clear D gene. The V gene's germline CDR1 is MNHEY and CDR2 SMNVEV (reference sequence). The V end was cut by 3 bases, the J end by 7 bases, with 13 bases between. The CDR3 runs 15 residues.

V usage is TRBV19 and J usage is TRBJ2-2; 9 positions agree with TRBD1. The germline V gene encodes CDR1 LNHDA and CDR2 SQIVND (reference sequence). V lost 6 bases to trimming and J lost 4 bases; unmatched junction nucleotides: 3. This CDR3 is built from 14 residues. The CDR3 DNA follows: TGTGCCAGTAGGATGGACAGGGGCACCGGGGAGCTGTTTTTT. It translates to CASRMDRGTGELFF.